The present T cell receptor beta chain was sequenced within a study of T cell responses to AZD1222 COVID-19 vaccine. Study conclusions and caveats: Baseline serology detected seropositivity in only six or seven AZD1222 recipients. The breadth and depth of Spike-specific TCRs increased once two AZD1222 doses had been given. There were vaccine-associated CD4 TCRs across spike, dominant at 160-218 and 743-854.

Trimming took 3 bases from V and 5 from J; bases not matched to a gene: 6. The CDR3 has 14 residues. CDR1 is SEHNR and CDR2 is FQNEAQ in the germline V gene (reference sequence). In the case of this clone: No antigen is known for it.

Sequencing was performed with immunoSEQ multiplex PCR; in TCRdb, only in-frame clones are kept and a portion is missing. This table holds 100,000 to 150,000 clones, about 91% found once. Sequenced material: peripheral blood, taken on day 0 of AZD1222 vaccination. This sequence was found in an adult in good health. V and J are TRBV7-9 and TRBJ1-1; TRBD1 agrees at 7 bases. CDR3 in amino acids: CASSLRGQGTEAFF. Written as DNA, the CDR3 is TGTGCCAGCAGCTTGAGGGGGCAGGGGACTGAAGCTTTCTTT.